Listed below are T cell receptor beta chains from one sample, sequenced in a study of monozygotic twins with cystic fibrosis. Sequencing was performed with immunoSEQ multiplex PCR; in TCRdb, only in-frame clones are kept and a portion is missing. The sample lists tens of thousands of clones, about 93% occurring once. Sequenced input: blood. Receptors were obtained from a boy aged 2 to 10 with cystic fibrosis. Each CDR3 is given with its conserved first and last residue. A D gene is named only where the DNA matches it firmly. Size is stated for part of the rows, as once, few or many counts, or as a class when the clone is expanded.

j_call d_call v_call clone_size cdr3_aa cdr3_nt
TRBJ1-4 TRBD1 TRBV9 NA CASSRTGGGEKLFF TGTGCCAGCAGTCGAACAGGGGGCGGTGAAAAACTGTTTTTT
TRBJ1-2 NA TRBV4-1 once CASSQDLGGDYGYTF TGCGCCAGCAGCCAAGATCTGGGGGGCGACTATGGCTACACCTTC
TRBJ2-3 TRBD2 TRBV15 NA CATSRDRSGGGDTQYF TGTGCCACCAGCAGAGACCGAAGCGGGGGAGGAGATACGCAGTATTTT
TRBJ2-7 TRBD1 TRBV6-5 NA CASSYDRDSYEQYF TGTGCCAGCAGTTACGACAGGGACTCCTACGAGCAGTACTTC
TRBJ2-1 NA TRBV18 NA CASSPPAGSGNEQFF TGTGCCAGCTCACCACCGGCAGGGTCCGGGAATGAGCAGTTCTTC
TRBJ2-7 NA TRBV7-9 NA CASSLGSYEQYF TGTGCCAGCAGCTTAGGCAGCTACGAGCAGTACTTC
TRBJ2-7 NA TRBV11-3 NA CASSSGGTGNEQYF TGTGCCAGCAGCTCGGGGGGCACGGGGAACGAGCAGTACTTC
TRBJ2-1 NA TRBV7-2 NA CASSLEWGDDEQFF TGTGCCAGCAGCTTAGAATGGGGGGACGATGAGCAGTTCTTC
TRBJ2-5 TRBD2 TRBV11-2 NA CASSSPLGGQETQYF TGTGCCAGCAGCTCACCTCTCGGGGGGCAAGAGACCCAGTACTTC
TRBJ2-5 TRBD1 TRBV19 NA CASSDGTEAVGTQYF TGTGCCAGTAGTGACGGGACAGAAGCGGTGGGGACCCAGTACTTC
TRBJ2-7 NA TRBV7-2 NA CASSGGLGYEQYF TGTGCCAGCAGCGGGGGGCTGGGCTACGAGCAGTACTTC
TRBJ2-4 TRBD1 TRBV6-6 NA CASNQGVEIQYF TGTGCCAGCAACCAGGGGGTTGAAATTCAGTACTTC
TRBJ2-3 NA TRBV7-7 NA CASSLELRGDTQYF TGTGCCAGCAGCTTAGAGCTCCGGGGAGATACGCAGTATTTT
TRBJ2-1 TRBD2 TRBV9 NA CASSVVSGGIYNEQFF TGTGCCAGCAGCGTAGTTAGCGGGGGAATCTACAATGAGCAGTTCTTC
TRBJ2-7 NA TRBV27 NA CASSPYPFKGRCEQYF TGTGCCAGCAGTCCATACCCGTTCAAGGGCAGGTGCGAGCAGTACTTC
TRBJ2-7 NA TRBV5-1 NA CASSGPIRGRIYEQYF TGCGCCAGCAGCGGACCTATTAGGGGGAGAATCTACGAGCAGTACTTC
TRBJ2-7 TRBD2 TRBV5-1 once CASSIAGGMYEQYF TGCGCCAGCAGTATAGCGGGGGGGATGTACGAGCAGTACTTC
TRBJ1-1 NA TRBV11-3 NA CASSPGRGRQAHTTEAFF TGTGCCAGCAGCCCCGGGAGGGGCAGGCAGGCGCACACCACTGAAGCTTTCTTT
TRBJ2-4 NA TRBV5-4 NA CASSLGVAKNIQYF TGTGCCAGCAGCTTGGGTGTGGCCAAAAACATTCAGTACTTC
TRBJ1-2 NA TRBV18 NA CASSPRFDPNYGYTF TGTGCCAGCTCACCACGGTTCGACCCTAACTATGGCTACACCTTC
TRBJ2-7 TRBD1 TRBV19 NA CASSIGHRGASEQYF TGTGCCAGTAGTATAGGTCACAGGGGTGCGAGCGAGCAGTACTTC
TRBJ2-1 NA TRBV19 NA CASSIGGTSGYEQFF TGTGCCAGTAGTATCGGTGGTACCTCAGGTTATGAGCAGTTCTTC
TRBJ2-3 TRBD1 TRBV7-9 NA CASSSSGGAGTDTQYF TGTGCCAGCAGCTCCTCAGGGGGCGCCGGCACAGATACGCAGTATTTT
TRBJ2-3 NA TRBV4-1 NA CASSQGDLTAATDTQYF TGCGCCAGCAGCCAAGGGGATTTGACAGCCGCCACAGATACGCAGTATTTT
TRBJ1-2 NA TRBV5-1 NA CASSLDSGVYGYTF TGCGCCAGCAGCTTGGATTCAGGGGTTTATGGCTACACCTTC
TRBJ2-7 NA TRBV6-5 NA CASSPSLASYEQYF TGTGCCAGCAGCCCCTCTCTAGCGTCCTACGAGCAGTACTTC
TRBJ1-3 NA TRBV4-3 NA CASSPRANSGNTIYF TGCGCCAGCAGTCCCAGGGCCAACTCTGGAAACACCATATATTTT
TRBJ1-6 NA TRBV15 NA CATSRDRVPRLSSYNSPLHF TGTGCCACCAGCAGAGATCGGGTTCCCAGGCTGAGCTCCTATAATTCACCCCTCCACTTT
TRBJ1-5 NA TRBV7-2 NA CASSLLGRPQHF TGTGCCAGCAGCTTACTTGGAAGGCCCCAGCATTTT
TRBJ2-5 NA TRBV21-1 NA CASSKGGREETQYF TGTGCCAGCAGCAAAGGAGGCAGGGAAGAGACCCAGTACTTC
TRBJ2-3 NA TRBV2 NA CASSTGVGGTTFTDTQYF TGTGCCAGCAGCACTGGGGTAGGCGGGACAACCTTCACAGATACGCAGTATTTT
TRBJ1-2 NA TRBV5-6 NA CASSLGQNYGYTF TGTGCCAGCAGCTTGGGGCAGAACTATGGCTACACCTTC
TRBJ1-4 NA TRBV6-6 NA CATAGAPSEKLFF TGTGCCACGGCAGGGGCCCCTTCTGAAAAACTGTTTTTT
TRBJ1-1 NA TRBV29-1 NA CSVRRVLGNTEAFF TGCAGCGTGCGGCGGGTCCTAGGGAACACTGAAGCTTTCTTT
TRBJ1-1 NA TRBV5-6 NA CASSLGVTEAFF TGTGCCAGCAGTTTGGGGGTGACTGAAGCTTTCTTT
TRBJ1-6 NA TRBV7-6 NA CASSLVPGVFHF TGTGCCAGCAGCTTAGTCCCAGGGGTATTCCACTTT
TRBJ2-5 NA TRBV6-1 NA CASSDYNQETQYF TGTGCCAGCAGTGACTACAACCAAGAGACCCAGTACTTC
TRBJ1-2 NA TRBV29-1 once CSVEDRDWRLFDTF TGCAGCGTTGAAGATCGCGATTGGCGTTTATTTGACACCTTC
TRBJ1-5 TRBD1 TRBV7-8 NA CASSLGDSNNQPQHF TGTGCCAGCAGCTTAGGGGACAGCAACAATCAGCCCCAGCATTTT
TRBJ1-6 TRBD1 TRBV19 NA CASSIGTGGGSPLHF TGTGCCAGTAGTATAGGGACAGGTGGGGGGTCACCCCTCCACTTT
TRBJ1-1 NA TRBV11-2 NA CASSFLVEGTEAFF TGTGCCAGCAGCTTTCTCGTCGAGGGGACTGAAGCTTTCTTT
TRBJ1-1 NA TRBV6-5 NA CASSYSPDLNTEAFF TGTGCCAGCAGTTACTCACCCGATCTGAACACTGAAGCTTTCTTT
TRBJ2-1 TRBD2 TRBV4-3 once CASSQIVAGGWGEQFF TGCGCCAGCAGCCAGATCGTAGCGGGGGGCTGGGGTGAGCAGTTCTTC
TRBJ1-5 NA TRBV12-2 NA CASRHGEADQPQHF TGTGCAAGTCGCCACGGGGAGGCAGATCAGCCCCAGCATTTT
TRBJ1-1 TRBD1 TRBV19 NA CASSTGRGGGTEAFF TGTGCCAGTAGTACGGGACGAGGGGGCGGGACTGAAGCTTTCTTT
TRBJ1-5 NA TRBV5-1 NA CASSVGATMEIYSNQPQHF TGCGCCAGCAGCGTTGGAGCCACCATGGAGATATATAGCAATCAGCCCCAGCATTTT
TRBJ2-3 TRBD1 TRBV7-6 NA CASSLESGQNTDTQYF TGTGCCAGCAGCTTAGAATCGGGACAGAACACAGATACGCAGTATTTT
TRBJ1-5 NA TRBV27 NA CASSPKGGKSNQPQHF TGTGCCAGCAGTCCGAAGGGGGGGAAGAGCAATCAGCCCCAGCATTTT
TRBJ1-5 NA TRBV9 few CASNQGDYSNQPQHF TGTGCCAGCAACCAAGGGGATTATAGCAATCAGCCCCAGCATTTT
TRBJ2-2 NA TRBV2 NA CASRAGAGELFF TGTGCCAGCAGGGCCGGGGCCGGGGAGCTGTTTTTT
TRBJ1-6 TRBD1 TRBV19 NA CASRKDRERSPLHF TGTGCCAGTAGGAAGGACAGGGAACGGTCACCCCTCCACTTT
TRBJ1-5 TRBD1 TRBV15 NA CATSSLLTGLRNQPQHF TGTGCCACCAGCTCCCTTCTGACAGGGCTTCGCAATCAGCCCCAGCATTTT
TRBJ1-2 TRBD1 TRBV15 few CATSGSRDSYGYTF TGTGCCACCAGCGGGAGCCGGGACAGCTATGGCTACACCTTC
TRBJ2-7 NA TRBV10-3 NA CAISESGIAAEQYF TGTGCCATCAGTGAGTCTGGTATTGCGGCCGAGCAGTACTTC